This T cell receptor (beta chain) was recorded in a study of technical replicates of blood from a handful of donors. Clones were read by immunoSEQ multiplex PCR, and TCRdb kept only the in-frame ones, dropping some. The sample contains about 87,000 clones, 95% of which appear only once. The germline V gene has CDR1 MNHEY and CDR2 SMNVEV (reference sequence). V shed 6 bases and J 5 bases; nucleotides not matched to a gene: 13. The CDR3 runs to 16 residues. V is TRBV27 and J is TRBJ2-7, with 10 bases identical to TRBD2. Sequenced material: T cells isolated from PBMCs. This receptor was taken from a human donor in good health. CDR3 region: CASSLIPGTSVNEQYF. The CDR3 DNA reads TGTGCCAGCAGCCTCATCCCCGGGACTAGCGTCAACGAGCAGTACTTC.